A selection of T cell receptor beta chains follows, all from one sample in a study of Ad26.COV2.S vaccination and SARS-CoV-2 variants. Sequencing used immunoSEQ multiplex PCR; TCRdb keeps in-frame clones, though not all of them. The data show 300,000 to 350,000 clones, about 86% seen once. Sequences were derived from peripheral blood, sampled in a trial of Ad26.COV2.S vaccine versus placebo. Receptors were obtained from a person between 18 and 65 years old who received the Ad26.COV2.S COVID-19 vaccine or a placebo. Both conserved end residues are part of each CDR3. The D gene is left open where the match is weak. Rows give clone size only sometimes, using once, few, many, or a class for an expanded clone.

abundance: .
d_gene: TRBD2
v_gene: TRBV7-2
j_gene: TRBJ2-1
CDR3nt: TGTGCCAGCAGCCCGGGACTAGCGGGAATAACACAGTTCTTC
CDR3aa: CASSPGLAGITQFF

abundance: .
d_gene: .
v_gene: TRBV27
j_gene: TRBJ2-7
CDR3nt: TGTGCCAGCAGTCCGACGTCGAGGCTCCACTACGAGCAGTACTTC
CDR3aa: CASSPTSRLHYEQYF

abundance: .
d_gene: .
v_gene: TRBV28
j_gene: TRBJ2-4
CDR3nt: TGTGCCAGCCGAACAGGGATAGCCAAAAACATTCAGTACTTC
CDR3aa: CASRTGIAKNIQYF

abundance: few
d_gene: TRBD1
v_gene: TRBV9
j_gene: TRBJ2-1
CDR3nt: TGTGCCAGCAGCGTAGGACAGGGGGCGACTACCAATGAGCAGTTCTTC
CDR3aa: CASSVGQGATTNEQFF

abundance: .
d_gene: .
v_gene: TRBV12-1
j_gene: TRBJ2-7
CDR3nt: TGTGCCAGCAGCTTGGTCTACAGGGGAGGCGGCGAGCAGTACTTC
CDR3aa: CASSLVYRGGGEQYF

abundance: .
d_gene: TRBD1
v_gene: TRBV29-1
j_gene: TRBJ2-3
CDR3nt: TGCAGCCAAACGGACAGGGGCGGTTCGGGTACGCAGTATTTT
CDR3aa: CSQTDRGGSGTQYF

abundance: .
d_gene: TRBD1
v_gene: TRBV2
j_gene: TRBJ1-1
CDR3nt: TGTGCCAGCAGCATCGGACAGGGCCGCGAAGCTTTCTTT
CDR3aa: CASSIGQGREAFF

abundance: .
d_gene: .
v_gene: TRBV7-9
j_gene: TRBJ2-1
CDR3nt: TGTGCCAGCAGCTTAGCGGCGGGCGGACTCTCCTACAATGAGCAGTTCTTC
CDR3aa: CASSLAAGGLSYNEQFF

abundance: .
d_gene: TRBD2
v_gene: TRBV13
j_gene: TRBJ2-1
CDR3nt: TGTGCCAGCAGCCCGGGGGCTAGCGGGAGGGGTGAGCAGTTCTTC
CDR3aa: CASSPGASGRGEQFF

abundance: .
d_gene: .
v_gene: TRBV28
j_gene: TRBJ1-6
CDR3nt: TGTGCCAGTAATCCTTCGGTAAGGTCACCCCTCCACTTT
CDR3aa: CASNPSVRSPLHF

abundance: few
d_gene: .
v_gene: TRBV3-1/TRBV3-2
j_gene: TRBJ1-1
CDR3nt: TGTGCCAGCAGCCAGTTGGAACGCGAAGCTTTCTTT
CDR3aa: CASSQLEREAFF

abundance: .
d_gene: .
v_gene: TRBV4-2
j_gene: TRBJ2-7
CDR3nt: TGTGCCAGCAGCCAACGAAACGAGCAGTACTTC
CDR3aa: CASSQRNEQYF

abundance: .
d_gene: .
v_gene: TRBV7-9
j_gene: TRBJ1-2
CDR3nt: TGTGCCAGCAGCCCCCGACGGGGGGACTATGGCTACACCTTC
CDR3aa: CASSPRRGDYGYTF

abundance: .
d_gene: TRBD1
v_gene: TRBV18
j_gene: TRBJ1-5
CDR3nt: TGTGCCAGCTCATCGACAGGGGAAGGGCAGCCCCAGCATTTT
CDR3aa: CASSSTGEGQPQHF

abundance: .
d_gene: .
v_gene: TRBV4-3
j_gene: TRBJ2-2
CDR3nt: TGCGCCAGCAGCCAAGATAGGACTTTGAACACCGGGGAGCTGTTTTTT
CDR3aa: CASSQDRTLNTGELFF

abundance: .
d_gene: .
v_gene: TRBV7-8
j_gene: TRBJ2-7
CDR3nt: TGTGCCAGCAGCCCGACCGATAGGGGCTCCTACGAGCAGTACTTC
CDR3aa: CASSPTDRGSYEQYF

abundance: .
d_gene: .
v_gene: TRBV5-1
j_gene: TRBJ2-2
CDR3nt: TGCGCCAGCAGCCCGGCGGAGGCGAACACCGGGGAGCTGTTTTTT
CDR3aa: CASSPAEANTGELFF

abundance: .
d_gene: .
v_gene: TRBV28
j_gene: TRBJ1-3
CDR3nt: TGTGCCAGCAGTGAGAACAGGGTCTCTGGAAACACCATATATTTT
CDR3aa: CASSENRVSGNTIYF

abundance: once
d_gene: TRBD2
v_gene: TRBV5-8
j_gene: TRBJ2-7
CDR3nt: TGTGCCAGCAAGTCTCGGCGGGGGACTACCTACGAGCAGTACTTC
CDR3aa: CASKSRRGTTYEQYF

abundance: .
d_gene: .
v_gene: TRBV19
j_gene: TRBJ2-7
CDR3nt: TGTGCCAGTAGTGGAGGACTTAGGGCCGAGCAGTACTTC
CDR3aa: CASSGGLRAEQYF

abundance: few
d_gene: .
v_gene: TRBV6-2/TRBV6-3
j_gene: TRBJ2-2
CDR3nt: TGTGCCAGCAGTTATTGGGCAGGGCAGACCGGGGAGCTGTTTTTT
CDR3aa: CASSYWAGQTGELFF

abundance: .
d_gene: .
v_gene: TRBV30
j_gene: TRBJ2-2
CDR3nt: TGTGCCTGGAGTGGCGACACCGGGGAGCTGTTTTTT
CDR3aa: CAWSGDTGELFF

abundance: .
d_gene: .
v_gene: TRBV4-3
j_gene: TRBJ1-1
CDR3nt: TGCGCCAGCAGCCAAGATACGGTGAACACTGAAGCTTTCTTT
CDR3aa: CASSQDTVNTEAFF

abundance: once
d_gene: .
v_gene: TRBV14
j_gene: TRBJ2-7
CDR3nt: TGTGCCAGCGGACTTGGGCTAGCTATAGAGCAGTACTTC
CDR3aa: CASGLGLAIEQYF

abundance: .
d_gene: .
v_gene: TRBV9
j_gene: TRBJ1-1
CDR3nt: TGTGCCAGCAGCGTTCGCCCCGGATTTGGAATGAACACTGAAGCTTTCTTT
CDR3aa: CASSVRPGFGMNTEAFF

abundance: .
d_gene: .
v_gene: TRBV3-1/TRBV3-2
j_gene: TRBJ2-1
CDR3nt: TGTGCCAGCAGCCAAGGGGGGCTAGCGGTCTACAATGAGCAGTTCTTC
CDR3aa: CASSQGGLAVYNEQFF

abundance: .
d_gene: TRBD1
v_gene: TRBV6-5
j_gene: TRBJ2-2
CDR3nt: TGTGCCAGCAGTTACGGACAGGGAATCTCCGGGGAGCTGTTTTTT
CDR3aa: CASSYGQGISGELFF

abundance: .
d_gene: TRBD1
v_gene: TRBV18
j_gene: TRBJ2-7
CDR3nt: TGTGCCAGCTCACCGGCGGACAGGTCTCGAGAGCAGTACTTC
CDR3aa: CASSPADRSREQYF

abundance: .
d_gene: .
v_gene: TRBV28
j_gene: TRBJ1-4
CDR3nt: TGTGCCAGCAGTTTAGACAGTGAAAAACTGTTTTTT
CDR3aa: CASSLDSEKLFF

abundance: few
d_gene: .
v_gene: TRBV28
j_gene: TRBJ1-1
CDR3nt: TGTGCCAGCAACCTCCTTAGGACGGCGGAAGCTTTCTTT
CDR3aa: CASNLLRTAEAFF

abundance: .
d_gene: .
v_gene: TRBV4-1
j_gene: TRBJ1-5
CDR3nt: TGCGCCAGCAGCCAAGAATTTGACGGTCCGCAGCCCCAGCATTTT
CDR3aa: CASSQEFDGPQPQHF

abundance: .
d_gene: TRBD2
v_gene: TRBV4-1
j_gene: TRBJ2-7
CDR3nt: TGCGCCAGCAGCCAAGAAGGGACTAGTGCAAGCTACGAGCAGTACTTC
CDR3aa: CASSQEGTSASYEQYF

abundance: medium-sized
d_gene: .
v_gene: TRBV12-3/TRBV12-4
j_gene: TRBJ2-5
CDR3nt: TGTGCCAGCAGTTTCCTGGCCGCTGAGACCCAGTACTTC
CDR3aa: CASSFLAAETQYF

abundance: .
d_gene: TRBD1
v_gene: TRBV15
j_gene: TRBJ1-5
CDR3nt: TGTGCCACCACCGAGACAGGGGAAAGCAATCAGCCCCAGCATTTT
CDR3aa: CATTETGESNQPQHF

abundance: .
d_gene: .
v_gene: TRBV6-1
j_gene: TRBJ2-1
CDR3nt: TGTGCCAGCAGTGAATCTAGGTTAGGTGAGCAGTTCTTC
CDR3aa: CASSESRLGEQFF

abundance: .
d_gene: .
v_gene: TRBV10-3
j_gene: TRBJ2-5
CDR3nt: TGTGCCATCAGTGAGAACTCAGGGCAAGAGACCCAGTACTTC
CDR3aa: CAISENSGQETQYF

abundance: .
d_gene: .
v_gene: TRBV6-1
j_gene: TRBJ1-1
CDR3nt: TGTGCCAGCAGTGATATTAGGGGCCGAATGAACACTGAAGCTTTCTTT
CDR3aa: CASSDIRGRMNTEAFF

abundance: .
d_gene: .
v_gene: TRBV5-1
j_gene: TRBJ1-1
CDR3nt: TGCGCCAGCAGCTTGGAAGGGCCCCCTGAAGCTTTCTTT
CDR3aa: CASSLEGPPEAFF

abundance: few
d_gene: .
v_gene: TRBV30
j_gene: TRBJ1-5
CDR3nt: TGTGCCTGGAGTCTCACTCCCGGCAATCAGCCCCAGCATTTT
CDR3aa: CAWSLTPGNQPQHF

abundance: .
d_gene: TRBD1
v_gene: TRBV5-1
j_gene: TRBJ2-1
CDR3nt: TGCGCCAGCAGCTTGGAAAAGGACAGGGGTGATGAGCAGTTCTTC
CDR3aa: CASSLEKDRGDEQFF

abundance: once
d_gene: TRBD1
v_gene: TRBV30
j_gene: TRBJ2-7
CDR3nt: TGTGCCTGGAGCAGGGGACAGGGAATCCACGAGCAGTACTTC
CDR3aa: CAWSRGQGIHEQYF

abundance: .
d_gene: TRBD1
v_gene: TRBV27
j_gene: TRBJ1-5
CDR3nt: TGTGCCAGCAGTCCGGGGGACAGGGGATATAATCAGCCCCAGCATTTT
CDR3aa: CASSPGDRGYNQPQHF

abundance: .
d_gene: TRBD1
v_gene: TRBV4-2
j_gene: TRBJ1-2
CDR3nt: TGTGCCAGCACCGAGTTGGGCAGGGGGGGGTATGGCTACACCTTC
CDR3aa: CASTELGRGGYGYTF

abundance: .
d_gene: .
v_gene: TRBV14
j_gene: TRBJ2-5
CDR3nt: TGTGCCAGCAGCCCGAAGATGGGAACACGGGGGCAAGAGACCCAGTACTTC
CDR3aa: CASSPKMGTRGQETQYF